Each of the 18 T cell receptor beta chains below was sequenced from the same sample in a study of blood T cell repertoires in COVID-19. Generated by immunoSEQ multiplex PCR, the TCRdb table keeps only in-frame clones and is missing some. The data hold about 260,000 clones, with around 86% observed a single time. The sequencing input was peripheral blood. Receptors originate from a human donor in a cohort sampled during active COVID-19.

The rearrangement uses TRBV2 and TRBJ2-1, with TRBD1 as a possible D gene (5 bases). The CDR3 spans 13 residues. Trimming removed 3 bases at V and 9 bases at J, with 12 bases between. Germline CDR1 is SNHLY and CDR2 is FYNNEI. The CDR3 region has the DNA TGTGCCAGCAGTGAGAGGCAGGGAAGTGAGCAGTTCTTC. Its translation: CASSERQGSEQFF.

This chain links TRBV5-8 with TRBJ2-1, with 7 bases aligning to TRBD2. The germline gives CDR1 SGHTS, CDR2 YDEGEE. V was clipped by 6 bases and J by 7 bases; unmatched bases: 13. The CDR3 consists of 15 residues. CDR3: CASTPLEREFNEQFF. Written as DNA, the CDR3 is TGTGCCAGCACCCCTCTGGAGCGGGAATTTAATGAGCAGTTCTTC.

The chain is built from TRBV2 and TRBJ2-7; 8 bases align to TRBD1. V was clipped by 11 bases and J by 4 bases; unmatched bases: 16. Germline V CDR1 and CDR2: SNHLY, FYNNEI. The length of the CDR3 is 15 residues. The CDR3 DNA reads TGTGCCGGGCGGACAGGGCAGGGTTTTAAATACGAGCAGTACTTC. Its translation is CAGRTGQGFKYEQYF.

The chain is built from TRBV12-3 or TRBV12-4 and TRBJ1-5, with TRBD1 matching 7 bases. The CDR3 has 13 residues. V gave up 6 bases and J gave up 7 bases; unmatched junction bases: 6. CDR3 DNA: TGTGCCAGCAGAAAACAGGGGAGGCAGCCCCAGCATTTT. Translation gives CASRKQGRQPQHF.

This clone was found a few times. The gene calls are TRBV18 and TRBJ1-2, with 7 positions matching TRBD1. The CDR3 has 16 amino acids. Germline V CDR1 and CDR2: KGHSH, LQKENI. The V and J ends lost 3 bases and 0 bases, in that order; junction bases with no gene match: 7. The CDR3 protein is CASSPLGQATNYGYTF. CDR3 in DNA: TGTGCCAGCTCACCCTTAGGACAGGCCACTAACTATGGCTACACCTTC.

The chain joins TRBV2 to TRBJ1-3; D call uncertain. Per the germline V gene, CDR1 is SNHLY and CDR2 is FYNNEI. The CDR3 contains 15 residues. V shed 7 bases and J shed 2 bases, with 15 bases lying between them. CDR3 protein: CASKAGEFAGNTIYF. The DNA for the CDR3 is TGTGCCAGCAAGGCCGGGGAGTTCGCTGGAAACACCATATATTTT.

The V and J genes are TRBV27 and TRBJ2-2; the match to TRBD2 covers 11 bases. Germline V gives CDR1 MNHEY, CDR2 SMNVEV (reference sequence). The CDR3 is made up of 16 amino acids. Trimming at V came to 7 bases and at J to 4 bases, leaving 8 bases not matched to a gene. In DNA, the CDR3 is TGTGCCAGCAAAACTAGCGGGAGAGAGCCCACCGGGGAGCTGTTTTTT. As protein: CASKTSGREPTGELFF.

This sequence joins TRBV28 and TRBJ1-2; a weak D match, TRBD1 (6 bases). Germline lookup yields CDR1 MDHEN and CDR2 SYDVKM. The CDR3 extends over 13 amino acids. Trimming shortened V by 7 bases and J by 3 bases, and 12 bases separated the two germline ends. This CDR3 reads CASTIRGDYGYTF. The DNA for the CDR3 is TGTGCCAGCACTATCAGGGGTGACTATGGCTACACCTTC.

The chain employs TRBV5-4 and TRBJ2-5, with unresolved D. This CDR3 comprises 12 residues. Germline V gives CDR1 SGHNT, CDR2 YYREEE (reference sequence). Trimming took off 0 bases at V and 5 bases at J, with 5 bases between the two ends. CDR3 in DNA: TGTGCCAGCAGCTTGGATTCGGAGACCCAGTACTTC. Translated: CASSLDSETQYF.

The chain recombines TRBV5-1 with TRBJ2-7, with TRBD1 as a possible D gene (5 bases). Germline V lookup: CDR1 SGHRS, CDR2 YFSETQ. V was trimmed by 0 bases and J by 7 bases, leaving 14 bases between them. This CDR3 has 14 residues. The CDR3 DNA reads TGCGCCAGCAGCTTGGTGGCAGGGTCGATGGAGCAGTACTTC. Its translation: CASSLVAGSMEQYF.

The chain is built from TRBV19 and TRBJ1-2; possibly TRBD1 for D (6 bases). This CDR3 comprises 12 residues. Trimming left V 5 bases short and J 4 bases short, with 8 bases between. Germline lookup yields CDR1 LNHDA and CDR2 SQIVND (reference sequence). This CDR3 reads CASSPGVYGYTF. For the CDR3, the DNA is TGTGCCAGTAGTCCAGGGGTCTATGGCTACACCTTC.

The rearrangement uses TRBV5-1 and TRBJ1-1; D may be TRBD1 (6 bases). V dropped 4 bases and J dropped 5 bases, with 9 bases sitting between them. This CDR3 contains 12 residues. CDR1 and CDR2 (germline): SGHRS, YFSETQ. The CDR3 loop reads CASSITGTEAFF. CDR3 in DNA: TGCGCCAGCAGCATAACAGGGACTGAAGCTTTCTTT. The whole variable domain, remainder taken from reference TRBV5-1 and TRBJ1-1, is KAGVTQTPRYLIKTRGQQVTLSCSPISGHRSVSWYQQTPGQGLQFLFEYFSETQRNKGNFPGRFSGRQFSNSRSEMNVSTLELGDSALYLCASSITGTEAFFGQGTRLTVV.

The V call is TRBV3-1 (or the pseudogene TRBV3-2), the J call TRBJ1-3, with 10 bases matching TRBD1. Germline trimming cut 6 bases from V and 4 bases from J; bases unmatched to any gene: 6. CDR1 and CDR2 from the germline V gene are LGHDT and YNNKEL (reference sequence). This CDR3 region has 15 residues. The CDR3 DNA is TGTGCCAGCAGGGACAGGGGGTCTGGCGGAAACACCATATATTTT. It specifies CASRDRGSGGNTIYF.

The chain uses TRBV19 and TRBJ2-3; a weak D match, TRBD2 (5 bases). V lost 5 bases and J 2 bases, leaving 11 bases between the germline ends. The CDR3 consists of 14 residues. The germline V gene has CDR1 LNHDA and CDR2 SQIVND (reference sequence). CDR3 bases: TGTGCCAGTAGTCCCTGGGAGCCCACAGATACGCAGTATTTT. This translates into CASSPWEPTDTQYF.

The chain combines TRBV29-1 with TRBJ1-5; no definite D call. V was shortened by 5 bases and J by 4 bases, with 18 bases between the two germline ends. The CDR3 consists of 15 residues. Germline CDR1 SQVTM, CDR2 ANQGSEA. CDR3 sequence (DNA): TGCAGCGTTCTAATCGAAGCAGCCGGGAATCAGCCCCAGCATTTT. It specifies CSVLIEAAGNQPQHF.

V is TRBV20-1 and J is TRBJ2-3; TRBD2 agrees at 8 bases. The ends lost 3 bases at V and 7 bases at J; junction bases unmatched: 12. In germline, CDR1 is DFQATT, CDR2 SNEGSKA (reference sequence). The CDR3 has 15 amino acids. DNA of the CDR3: TGCAGTGCTAGTTCCGGAGCGGGGGCACGAAATACGCAGTATTTT. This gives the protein CSASSGAGARNTQYF.

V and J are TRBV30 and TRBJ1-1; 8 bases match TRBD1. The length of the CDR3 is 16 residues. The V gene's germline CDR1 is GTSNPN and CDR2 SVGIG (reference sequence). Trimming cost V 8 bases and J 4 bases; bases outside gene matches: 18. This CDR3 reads CAATGEGDIQGTEAFF. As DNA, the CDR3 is TGTGCCGCGACAGGGGAAGGCGATATTCAAGGCACTGAAGCTTTCTTT.

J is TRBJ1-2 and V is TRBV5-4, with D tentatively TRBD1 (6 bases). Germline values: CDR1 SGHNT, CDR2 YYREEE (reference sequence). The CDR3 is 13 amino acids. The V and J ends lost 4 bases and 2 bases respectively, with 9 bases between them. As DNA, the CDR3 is TGTGCCAGCAGCCGACAGGACAACTATGGCTACACCTTC. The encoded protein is CASSRQDNYGYTF. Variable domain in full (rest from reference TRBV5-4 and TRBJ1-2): ETGVTQSPTHLIKTRGQQVTLRCSSQSGHNTVSWYQQALGQGPQFIFQYYREEENGRGNFPPRFSGLQFPNYSSELNVNALELDDSALYLCASSRQDNYGYTFGSGTRLTVV.